This T cell receptor (beta chain) was identified in a study of blood T cell repertoires in COVID-19. Turning to the study itself: T cells, B-cell-depleted T cells, or PBMCs provided the cDNA or gDNA that served as material.

Generated by immunoSEQ multiplex PCR, the TCRdb table keeps only in-frame clones and is missing some. This table has some 230,000 clones, approximately 81% appearing once. V gave up 0 bases and J gave up 4 bases; unmatched junction bases: 11. Germline V CDR1 and CDR2: LGHNA, YSLEER. The CDR3 consists of 17 residues. The sequence was collected from a woman aged 55-69 years who had recovered from COVID-19. The chain links TRBV4-3 to TRBJ1-2; 7 bases agree with TRBD1. Material for sequencing was peripheral blood. The CDR3: CASSQEFVGNRGYGYTF. The CDR3 bases are TGCGCCAGCAGCCAAGAATTCGTCGGAAACAGGGGCTATGGCTACACCTTC.